A selection of T cell receptor beta chains follows, all from one sample in a study of blood T cell repertoires in COVID-19. Data came from immunoSEQ multiplex PCR; TCRdb stores just in-frame clones and leaves some out. The sample has tens of thousands of clones; just over 85% are singletons. The specimen was peripheral blood. The receptors derive from a man aged 30 to 39 with acute or convalescent COVID-19. Both conserved end residues are part of each CDR3. The order of the fields is D gene, clone size, CDR3 length, V gene, J gene, CDR3 protein, CDR3 DNA. The D gene is left open where the match is weak. Expanded clones get a size class; other rows say once, few or many, or leave the size out.

D: -; size: -; length: 13; V: TRBV19; J: TRBJ2-3; CDR3: CASSPPQGDTQYF; DNA: TGTGCCAGTAGCCCTCCACAGGGAGATACGCAGTATTTT
D: TRBD2; size: -; length: 14; V: TRBV30; J: TRBJ2-7; CDR3: CAWNLAGSSYEQYF; DNA: TGTGCCTGGAATCTAGCGGGCAGCTCCTACGAGCAGTACTTC
D: -; size: -; length: 13; V: TRBV29-1; J: TRBJ1-1; CDR3: CSGTKGLNTEAFF; DNA: TGCAGCGGAACTAAAGGCCTGAACACTGAAGCTTTCTTT
D: TRBD1; size: once; length: 13; V: TRBV30; J: TRBJ1-3; CDR3: CAWSVTGGYTIYF; DNA: TGTGCCTGGAGTGTTACAGGGGGCTACACCATATATTTT
D: -; size: -; length: 14; V: TRBV4-3; J: TRBJ1-2; CDR3: CASSQASELEGYTF; DNA: TGCGCCAGCAGCCAAGCCTCGGAGCTGGAGGGCTACACCTTC
D: -; size: -; length: 15; V: TRBV5-6; J: TRBJ2-7; CDR3: CASSLLTTPRGEQYF; DNA: TGTGCCAGCAGCTTGTTGACAACCCCGCGGGGCGAGCAGTACTTC
D: TRBD1; size: -; length: 20; V: TRBV4-1; J: TRBJ2-7; CDR3: CASSQEGGRGGLLRAYEQYF; DNA: TGCGCCAGCAGCCAAGAAGGGGGCAGAGGGGGCTTGCTTCGAGCCTACGAGCAGTACTTC
D: -; size: once; length: 13; V: TRBV12-3/TRBV12-4; J: TRBJ2-3; CDR3: CASSFGFTDTQYF; DNA: TGTGCCAGCAGTTTTGGCTTCACAGATACGCAGTATTTT
D: -; size: -; length: 18; V: TRBV11-2; J: TRBJ2-2; CDR3: CASSFGGHRGRNTGELFF; DNA: TGTGCCAGCAGCTTTGGGGGGCACAGGGGTCGGAACACCGGGGAGCTGTTTTTT
D: TRBD1; size: -; length: 15; V: TRBV29-1; J: TRBJ2-3; CDR3: CSVEPGTGIADTQYF; DNA: TGCAGCGTTGAGCCCGGGACAGGGATCGCAGATACGCAGTATTTT
D: -; size: -; length: 11; V: TRBV5-1; J: TRBJ2-3; CDR3: CASSRTDTQYF; DNA: TGCGCCAGCAGCCGGACAGATACGCAGTATTTT
D: -; size: -; length: 14; V: TRBV6-5; J: TRBJ1-4; CDR3: CASRLGARNEKLFF; DNA: TGTGCCAGCAGATTAGGGGCGCGTAATGAAAAACTGTTTTTT
D: -; size: -; length: 12; V: TRBV6-5; J: TRBJ1-1; CDR3: CASSQGPIEAFF; DNA: TGTGCCAGCAGTCAGGGGCCCATTGAAGCTTTCTTT
D: TRBD2; size: -; length: 17; V: TRBV9; J: TRBJ2-2; CDR3: CASSPGVAGDDTGELFF; DNA: TGTGCCAGCAGCCCGGGGGTAGCGGGAGATGACACCGGGGAGCTGTTTTTT
D: -; size: -; length: 13; V: TRBV7-8; J: TRBJ2-1; CDR3: CASSLDSINEQFF; DNA: TGTGCCAGCAGCTTAGACTCGATCAATGAGCAGTTCTTC
D: -; size: -; length: 13; V: TRBV6-6; J: TRBJ1-1; CDR3: CASSYPAGTEAFF; DNA: TGTGCCAGCAGTTACCCTGCGGGCACTGAAGCTTTCTTT
D: -; size: -; length: 15; V: TRBV7-2; J: TRBJ1-2; CDR3: CASSSPLGEGYGYTF; DNA: TGTGCCAGCAGCTCCCCATTGGGGGAGGGCTATGGCTACACCTTC
D: TRBD2; size: -; length: 14; V: TRBV6-5; J: TRBJ2-7; CDR3: CASSYRGSSYEQYF; DNA: TGTGCCAGCAGTTACCGCGGGAGCTCCTACGAGCAGTACTTC
D: TRBD1; size: -; length: 15; V: TRBV5-4; J: TRBJ2-1; CDR3: CASSPGTGTYNEQFF; DNA: TGTGCCAGCAGCCCCGGGACAGGGACCTACAATGAGCAGTTCTTC
D: TRBD2; size: -; length: 14; V: TRBV11-2; J: TRBJ2-7; CDR3: CASSFGGRAGEQYF; DNA: TGTGCCAGCAGCTTCGGCGGGAGGGCGGGGGAGCAGTACTTC
D: -; size: -; length: 14; V: TRBV6-5; J: TRBJ2-5; CDR3: CASTPSVPSETQYF; DNA: TGTGCCAGCACCCCTAGCGTACCGTCAGAGACCCAGTACTTC
D: -; size: -; length: 13; V: TRBV5-1; J: TRBJ1-2; CDR3: CASAPQGNYGYTF; DNA: TGCGCCAGCGCACCACAGGGAAACTATGGCTACACCTTC
D: TRBD2; size: once; length: 14; V: TRBV7-8; J: TRBJ2-2; CDR3: CASSWTSQAGELFF; DNA: TGTGCCAGCAGCTGGACTAGTCAGGCCGGGGAGCTGTTTTTT
D: -; size: -; length: 16; V: TRBV5-6; J: TRBJ1-6; CDR3: CASRPTGSSYNSPLHF; DNA: TGTGCCAGCAGACCTACAGGGAGCTCCTATAATTCACCCCTCCACTTT
D: TRBD1; size: -; length: 14; V: TRBV5-1; J: TRBJ2-5; CDR3: CASSSGTVVGTQYF; DNA: TGCGCCAGCAGCTCCGGGACAGTGGTTGGGACCCAGTACTTC
D: TRBD1; size: -; length: 18; V: TRBV4-1; J: TRBJ2-5; CDR3: CARRPLGQGGDQQETQYF; DNA: TGCGCCCGCCGCCCACTCGGACAGGGGGGGGATCAGCAAGAGACCCAGTACTTC
D: -; size: -; length: 13; V: TRBV30; J: TRBJ2-5; CDR3: CAWMEGRQETQYF; DNA: TGTGCCTGGATGGAGGGCCGCCAAGAGACCCAGTACTTC
D: TRBD1; size: -; length: 15; V: TRBV6-6; J: TRBJ2-7; CDR3: CASSSFDRAAGEQYF; DNA: TGTGCCAGCAGTTCCTTTGACAGGGCCGCGGGCGAGCAGTACTTC
D: -; size: -; length: 11; V: TRBV28; J: TRBJ2-7; CDR3: CASSLWEEQYF; DNA: TGTGCCAGCAGTCTATGGGAGGAGCAGTACTTC
D: TRBD2; size: -; length: 15; V: TRBV11-3; J: TRBJ2-2; CDR3: CASSTLAGDTGELFF; DNA: TGTGCCAGCAGCACACTAGCGGGAGATACCGGGGAGCTGTTTTTT
D: TRBD2; size: -; length: 18; V: TRBV5-6; J: TRBJ2-7; CDR3: CASSLALASGSVRYEQYF; DNA: TGTGCCAGCAGCTTGGCCCTGGCTAGCGGGAGTGTGCGCTACGAGCAGTACTTC
D: -; size: -; length: 14; V: TRBV6-5; J: TRBJ2-7; CDR3: CASSYSGHSYEQYF; DNA: TGTGCCAGCAGTTACTCGGGGCACTCCTACGAGCAGTACTTC
D: -; size: -; length: 14; V: TRBV28; J: TRBJ2-2; CDR3: CASTPGLATGELFF; DNA: TGTGCCAGCACCCCAGGCCTGGCGACCGGGGAGCTGTTTTTT
D: -; size: -; length: 14; V: TRBV6-2/TRBV6-3; J: TRBJ2-4; CDR3: CASSYGGSVNIQYF; DNA: TGTGCCAGCAGTTACGGGGGGTCTGTAAACATTCAGTACTTC
D: TRBD1; size: -; length: 16; V: TRBV18; J: TRBJ1-2; CDR3: CASSPSRDRAGYGYTF; DNA: TGTGCCAGCTCACCGTCGAGGGACAGGGCGGGCTATGGCTACACCTTC
D: TRBD1; size: -; length: 16; V: TRBV18; J: TRBJ2-3; CDR3: CASTSWDRGIADTQYF; DNA: TGTGCTTCAACGAGCTGGGACAGGGGAATAGCAGATACGCAGTATTTT
D: TRBD2; size: -; length: 17; V: TRBV6-1; J: TRBJ2-2; CDR3: CASREREGLAGTGELFF; DNA: TGTGCCAGCAGGGAAAGAGAGGGACTAGCGGGGACCGGGGAGCTGTTTTTT
D: TRBD1; size: few; length: 15; V: TRBV13; J: TRBJ1-1; CDR3: CASSGDRAPGTEAFF; DNA: TGTGCCAGCAGCGGTGACAGGGCCCCAGGCACTGAAGCTTTCTTT
D: TRBD1; size: few; length: 16; V: TRBV18; J: TRBJ1-6; CDR3: CASSPSRDRDNSPLHF; DNA: TGTGCCAGCTCCCCCTCCCGGGACAGAGACAATTCACCCCTCCACTTT
D: -; size: -; length: 16; V: TRBV10-3; J: TRBJ2-6; CDR3: CAAQARHGSGANVLTF; DNA: TGTGCCGCCCAGGCCAGGCATGGCTCTGGGGCCAACGTCCTGACTTTC
D: TRBD1; size: -; length: 14; V: TRBV5-4; J: TRBJ2-7; CDR3: CASSPGQGAYEQYF; DNA: TGTGCCAGCAGCCCCGGACAGGGGGCCTACGAGCAGTACTTC
D: TRBD1; size: -; length: 18; V: TRBV23-1; J: TRBJ1-1; CDR3: CASSPPREPGQKNTEAFF; DNA: TGCGCCAGCAGTCCCCCCAGAGAACCGGGACAGAAGAACACTGAAGCTTTCTTT
D: -; size: -; length: 16; V: TRBV7-2; J: TRBJ2-5; CDR3: CASSHDPGTPQETQYF; DNA: TGTGCCAGCAGCCACGACCCCGGGACACCTCAAGAGACCCAGTACTTC
D: -; size: once; length: 14; V: TRBV7-8; J: TRBJ2-1; CDR3: CASSLVAGVNEQFF; DNA: TGTGCCAGCAGCTTAGTAGCAGGGGTCAATGAGCAGTTCTTC
D: TRBD1; size: once; length: 13; V: TRBV27; J: TRBJ2-7; CDR3: CASSRDRSYEQYF; DNA: TGTGCCAGCAGCCGGGACAGATCCTACGAGCAGTACTTC
D: TRBD2; size: -; length: 17; V: TRBV5-6; J: TRBJ2-1; CDR3: CASSWPWTSGGVIEQFF; DNA: TGTGCCAGCAGCTGGCCCTGGACTAGCGGGGGGGTCATTGAGCAGTTCTTC
D: -; size: -; length: 14; V: TRBV7-2; J: TRBJ1-1; CDR3: CASSLQAANTEAFF; DNA: TGTGCCAGCAGCTTACAAGCCGCGAACACTGAAGCTTTCTTT
D: TRBD2; size: -; length: 15; V: TRBV28; J: TRBJ2-6; CDR3: CASTRGGSGANVLTF; DNA: TGTGCCAGCACCCGGGGGGGATCTGGGGCCAACGTCCTGACTTTC
D: -; size: once; length: 14; V: TRBV6-2/TRBV6-3; J: TRBJ2-7; CDR3: CASSYGGASYEQYF; DNA: TGTGCCAGCAGTTACGGGGGCGCTTCCTACGAGCAGTACTTC
D: -; size: -; length: 14; V: TRBV2; J: TRBJ1-6; CDR3: CASSSGVHNSPLHF; DNA: TGTGCCAGCAGTTCCGGGGTACACAATTCACCCCTCCACTTT
D: TRBD2; size: -; length: 17; V: TRBV4-3; J: TRBJ2-1; CDR3: CASSQHSLAGGDNEQFF; DNA: TGCGCCAGCAGCCAACATTCACTAGCGGGAGGGGACAATGAGCAGTTCTTC
D: TRBD1; size: -; length: 15; V: TRBV5-1; J: TRBJ1-1; CDR3: CASSPGQGWDTEAFF; DNA: TGCGCCAGCAGCCCCGGACAGGGGTGGGACACTGAAGCTTTCTTT
D: -; size: -; length: 12; V: TRBV15; J: TRBJ2-5; CDR3: CATSTLDQTQYF; DNA: TGTGCCACCAGCACTCTAGATCAGACCCAGTACTTC
D: -; size: -; length: 12; V: TRBV7-8; J: TRBJ1-5; CDR3: CASSSRNQPQHF; DNA: TGTGCCAGCAGCTCCCGGAATCAGCCCCAGCATTTT
D: -; size: once; length: 13; V: TRBV6-2/TRBV6-3; J: TRBJ1-2; CDR3: CASSYLPQGGYTF; DNA: TGTGCCAGCAGTTACCTGCCCCAGGGTGGCTACACCTTC
D: -; size: few; length: 15; V: TRBV6-1; J: TRBJ1-3; CDR3: CASSEAPSSGNTIYF; DNA: TGTGCCAGCAGTGAAGCGCCTAGCTCTGGAAACACCATATATTTT
D: TRBD2; size: -; length: 14; V: TRBV6-5; J: TRBJ2-1; CDR3: CASQFAGESNEQFF; DNA: TGTGCCAGCCAGTTTGCGGGAGAGTCCAATGAGCAGTTCTTC
D: -; size: -; length: 12; V: TRBV29-1; J: TRBJ1-1; CDR3: CSVELQASEAFF; DNA: TGCAGCGTTGAGTTGCAGGCGTCTGAAGCTTTCTTT
D: -; size: -; length: 13; V: TRBV5-1; J: TRBJ2-7; CDR3: CASSLGGHFEQYF; DNA: TGCGCCAGCAGCTTGGGGGGACATTTCGAGCAGTACTTC
D: -; size: -; length: 14; V: TRBV7-9; J: TRBJ2-2; CDR3: CASSPLRPTGELFF; DNA: TGTGCCAGCAGCCCGCTCAGGCCCACCGGGGAGCTGTTTTTT